The 23 T cell receptor beta chains reported below all come from one sample, sequenced in a study of T cell responses to AZD1222 COVID-19 vaccine (dated by TCRdb to the early 2020s). What the time point label conveys for this sample: about 28 days (+/-7) after the second vaccine dose. Library method: the immunoSEQ multiplex PCR assay. Imported from immuneACCESS, the table was reduced by TCRdb to in-frame sequences with V and J called. These copies leave out some clones; in studies compared against another copy, an unresolved V gene accounts for under half, and the cause of the remainder is not known. In this sample the table shows 140,000 or so clones, around 89% of which occur a single time. Together, the top ten hold 3% to 3.5% of the sample. Here the sequenced sample was peripheral blood, taken 28 days after the second AZD1222 dose. These receptors were taken from an adult who received the AZD1222 COVID-19 vaccine.

The rearrangement uses TRBV19 and TRBJ1-4; perhaps TRBD1 as D (5 bases). This CDR3 contains 13 residues. Germline V CDR1 and CDR2: LNHDA, SQIVND (reference sequence). V lost 10 bases, J lost 4 bases, and 13 bases lay in between. CDR3 nucleotide sequence: TGTGCCACAAGACAGACCGTTAATGAAAAACTGTTTTTT. This translates into CATRQTVNEKLFF. The entire variable domain, with the rest obtained from reference TRBV19 and TRBJ1-4, is as follows: DGGITQSPKYLFRKEGQNVTLSCEQNLNHDAMYWYRQDPGQGLRLIYYSQIVNDFQKGDIAEGYSVSREKKESFPLTVTSAQKNPTAFYLCATRQTVNEKLFFGSGTQLSVL.

The chain has TRBV19 and TRBJ1-3; no firm D call. The CDR3 runs to 13 residues. Trimming removed 0 bases from V and 0 bases from J, with 0 bases in between. Germline assignment: CDR1 LNHDA and CDR2 SQIVND (reference sequence). CDR3 DNA sequence: TGTGCCAGTAGTATAGACTCTGGAAACACCATATATTTT. It specifies CASSIDSGNTIYF.

The V and J genes are TRBV11-2 and TRBJ2-1; D gene uncertain. The CDR3 loop spans 13 amino acids. The V end lost 1 base, the J end lost 5 bases, and 6 bases lay between the germline ends. Per germline, CDR1 SGHAT and CDR2 FQNNGV. The chain's CDR3 is CASSLALDNEQFF. CDR3 DNA sequence: TGTGCCAGCAGCTTAGCTCTAGACAATGAGCAGTTCTTC.

The chain couples TRBV28 to TRBJ1-2; the D gene is possibly TRBD1 (5 bases). Germline V gene sequence: CDR1 MDHEN, CDR2 SYDVKM. The CDR3 spans 13 residues. The V gene lost 6 bases and the J gene lost 8 bases, with 16 bases spanning the gap. CDR3 coding DNA: TGTGCCAGCAGCCGGAAGGGCCGGGGCGGCTACACCTTC. This translates into CASSRKGRGGYTF.

V and J are TRBV10-3 and TRBJ2-5; the D gene could be TRBD1 or TRBD2 (7 bases each). Germline V lookup: CDR1 ENHRY, CDR2 SYGVKD. The length of the CDR3 is 17 residues. V was trimmed by 3 bases and J by 3 bases, leaving 20 bases between them. The CDR3 region is CAISDLRGGGGEETQYF. In nucleotides, the CDR3 is TGTGCCATCAGTGACCTCCGGGGAGGGGGCGGCGAAGAGACCCAGTACTTC.

The J gene is TRBJ1-2, the V gene TRBV18; D is ambiguous. The CDR3 has 14 residues. The germline V and J ends were trimmed by 6 bases and 0 bases, with 11 bases remaining between them. The germline V gene encodes CDR1 KGHSH and CDR2 LQKENI. CDR3 bases: TGTGCCAGCTCCCTTGGTGGGGCTAACTATGGCTACACCTTC. Residues: CASSLGGANYGYTF. Full variable domain (missing parts from reference TRBV18 and TRBJ1-2): NAGVMQNPRHLVRRRGQEARLRCSPMKGHSHVYWYRQLPEEGLKFMVYLQKENIIDESGMPKERFSAEFPKEGPSILRIQQVVRGDSAAYFCASSLGGANYGYTFGSGTRLTVV.

The rearrangement uses TRBV5-1 and TRBJ2-1; a possible D gene is TRBD1 (6 bases). Trimming took 4 bases from V and 8 from J, leaving 16 bases between them. The length of the CDR3 is 14 residues. The germline CDR1 and CDR2 sequences are SGHRS and YFSETQ. CDR3 region: CASSQTPDRDEQFF. DNA for the CDR3: TGCGCCAGCAGCCAGACACCGGACAGAGATGAGCAGTTCTTC.

The chain has TRBV7-3 and TRBJ2-1; D is uncertain. The CDR3 runs to 13 residues. Germline values: CDR1 SGHTA, CDR2 FQGTGA. V lost 2 bases, J lost 10 bases, and 12 bases lay in between. The DNA for the CDR3 is TGTGCCAGCAGCTTAGGGCCAGTTCGCGAGCAGTTCTTC. Encoded protein: CASSLGPVREQFF. Full variable domain (rest looked up from reference TRBV7-3 and TRBJ2-1): GAGVSQTPSNKVTEKGKYVELRCDPISGHTALYWYRQSLGQGPEFLIYFQGTGAADDSGLPNDRFFAVRPEGSVSTLKIQRTERGDSAVYLCASSLGPVREQFFGPGTRLTVL.

CDR3 DNA: TGTGCCAGCAGTTACGATGGACAGGGGGCTCGGGGAAAACTGTTTTTT. This encodes CASSYDGQGARGKLFF. V is TRBV6-5 and J is TRBJ1-4; 11 positions agree with TRBD1. The CDR3 is 16 amino acids. Germline-derived CDR1 and CDR2 are MNHEY and SVGAGI. The V gene end was trimmed by 2 bases and the J gene end by 10 bases; junction bases not matched to a gene: 9.

The chain is built from TRBV5-1 and TRBJ1-2; D is uncertain. CDR3 length: 15 residues. Germline V gene data show CDR1 as SGHRS and CDR2 as YFSETQ. V gave up 2 bases and J gave up 4 bases, with 15 bases separating them. The CDR3 DNA is TGCGCCAGCAGCTTCGGAGAGGGTAGCGGCTATGGCTACACCTTC. Protein sequence: CASSFGEGSGYGYTF. Supplemented by reference TRBV5-1 and TRBJ1-2, the full variable domain reads KAGVTQTPRYLIKTRGQQVTLSCSPISGHRSVSWYQQTPGQGLQFLFEYFSETQRNKGNFPGRFSGRQFSNSRSEMNVSTLELGDSALYLCASSFGEGSGYGYTFGSGTRLTVV.

V usage is TRBV18 and J usage is TRBJ2-7, with 8 bases that match TRBD2. V was clipped by 6 bases and J by 0 bases; unmatched bases: 7. The CDR3 is made up of 15 amino acids. Germline CDR1 KGHSH, CDR2 LQKENI. CDR3 coding DNA: TGTGCCAGCTCGCCAAACGGACTAGCCTCCTACGAGCAGTACTTC. Translation: CASSPNGLASYEQYF.

This chain uses TRBV6-5 with TRBJ1-2, with 9 nucleotides matching TRBD1. V shed 0 bases, J shed 2 bases, and the junction held 4 bases outside the gene matches. The CDR3 spans 16 residues. Germline-derived CDR1 and CDR2 are MNHEY and SVGAGI. Here the CDR3 reads CASSYSPTGGNYGYTF. CDR3 coding DNA: TGTGCCAGCAGTTACTCTCCGACAGGGGGAAACTATGGCTACACCTTC.

The genes are TRBV2 and TRBJ2-6, with 8 bases lining up with TRBD2. V lost 10 bases and J lost 0; bases outside the gene matches: 8. The CDR3 has 16 amino acids. CDR1 SNHLY and CDR2 FYNNEI come from the germline V gene. CDR3 residues: CAIPLAASSGANVLTF. CDR3 nucleotides: TGTGCCATCCCACTAGCGGCCAGCTCTGGGGCCAACGTCCTGACTTTC. Full variable domain (remainder filled in from reference TRBV2 and TRBJ2-6): EPEVTQTPSHQVTQMGQEVILRCVPISNHLYFYWYRQILGQKVEFLVSFYNNEISEKSEIFDDQFSVERPDGSNFTLKIRSTKLEDSAMYFCAIPLAASSGANVLTFGAGSRLTVL.

CDR3: CASSLVAGNTEAFF. CDR3 DNA sequence: TGTGCCAGCAGCTTAGTCGCCGGGAACACTGAAGCTTTCTTT. The rearrangement joins TRBV7-2 to TRBJ1-1; no definite D call. Germline V gives CDR1 SGHTA, CDR2 FQGNSA. The CDR3 length is 14 residues. V was pared by 1 base and J by 1 base, with 7 bases between.

CDR3 DNA: TGTGCCTCGGTTGGGGCCAACGTCCTGACTTTC. Translation: CASVGANVLTF. J is TRBJ2-6 and V is TRBV6-5; unclear D gene. Trimming removed 11 bases from V and 3 bases from J, with 5 bases in between. From germline, CDR1 is MNHEY and CDR2 SVGAGI. CDR3 length equals 11 residues.

In nucleotides, the CDR3 is TGTGCCAGCAGTTACGGCAGGGAAGGGGAATGGCCCCAGCATTTT. It codes for CASSYGREGEWPQHF. The rearrangement links TRBV6-6 to TRBJ1-5, with D maybe TRBD1 (5 bases). CDR3 length: 15 residues. The germline gives CDR1 MNHNY, CDR2 SVGAGI (reference sequence). The V and J ends lost 2 bases and 9 bases respectively, with 17 bases between them.

The V and J genes are TRBV15 and TRBJ2-4; D is ambiguous. The CDR3 sequence is 12 residues long. Germline CDR1 reads LNHNV; CDR2 reads YYDKDF (reference sequence). Between the trimmed V and J ends, which lost 5 bases and 7 bases, there was a span of 9 bases. This chain's CDR3 is CATSAVRNIQYF. The CDR3 coding sequence is TGTGCCACCAGCGCGGTTCGGAACATTCAGTACTTC. Drawing the rest from reference TRBV15 and TRBJ2-4, the complete variable domain is DAMVIQNPRYQVTQFGKPVTLSCSQTLNHNVMYWYQQKSSQAPKLLFHYYDKDFNNEADTPDNFQSRRPNTSFCFLDIRSPGLGDTAMYLCATSAVRNIQYFGAGTRLSVL.

The chain links TRBV10-3 to TRBJ2-7; unclear D gene. Germline V gene data show CDR1 as ENHRY and CDR2 as SYGVKD. CDR3 size: 12 residues. V dropped 8 bases and J dropped 2 bases, with 10 bases sitting between them. As DNA, the CDR3 is TGTGCCATCGGTCCCAGACCCTACGAGCAGTACTTC. It encodes CAIGPRPYEQYF.

The chain recombines TRBV6-5 with TRBJ1-6; perhaps TRBD1 as D (5 bases). Germline loops: CDR1 MNHEY, CDR2 SVGAGI. V shed 0 bases and J shed 6 bases, with 9 bases lying between them. This CDR3 contains 15 residues. The CDR3 spells CASSYSRGPNSPLHF. The CDR3 region has the DNA TGTGCCAGCAGTTACTCGCGGGGACCTAATTCACCCCTCCACTTT.

The chain is built from TRBV5-4 and TRBJ1-2; D gene unclear. V was shortened by 2 bases and J by 7 bases, with 12 bases between the two germline ends. Germline CDR1 is SGHNT and CDR2 is YYREEE (reference sequence). This CDR3 comprises 13 residues. CDR3 coding DNA: TGTGCCAGCAGCTTACCGGCAGGTGGTGGCTACACCTTC. It encodes CASSLPAGGGYTF.

The chain uses TRBV7-2 and TRBJ1-2; 9 bases agree with TRBD1. V lost 5 bases to trimming and J lost 10 bases; unmatched junction nucleotides: 5. Per the germline V gene, CDR1 is SGHTA and CDR2 is FQGNSA. The CDR3 runs 12 residues. The CDR3 DNA reads TGTGCCAGCAGCCGGGACAGGGACCCCTACACCTTC. This sequence encodes CASSRDRDPYTF.

The rearrangement uses TRBV29-1 and TRBJ1-1, with D possibly matching TRBD1 (5 bases). V was clipped by 5 bases and J by 2 bases, with 9 bases between them. The CDR3 extends over 12 amino acids. Germline V gene sequence: CDR1 SQVTM, CDR2 ANQGSEA. CDR3 loop: CSVTRVNTEAFF. DNA for the CDR3: TGCAGCGTTACCAGGGTTAACACTGAAGCTTTCTTT.

The chain recombines TRBV7-2 with TRBJ1-1, with 8 nucleotides matching TRBD1. The CDR3 runs 13 residues. CDR1 is SGHTA and CDR2 is FQGNSA in the germline V gene. V lost 2 bases, J lost 6 bases, and 2 bases stayed unmatched. CDR3 DNA: TGTGCCAGCAGCTTACAGGGGGCAGCTGAAGCTTTCTTT. Its translation: CASSLQGAAEAFF. Full variable domain (missing parts from reference TRBV7-2 and TRBJ1-1): GAGVSQSPSNKVTEKGKDVELRCDPISGHTALYWYRQSLGQGLEFLIYFQGNSAPDKSGLPSDRFSAERTGGSVSTLTIQRTQQEDSAVYLCASSLQGAAEAFFGQGTRLTVV.